This passage covers 17 T cell receptor beta chains from one sample sequenced in a study of blood T cell repertoires in COVID-19. Generated by immunoSEQ multiplex PCR, the TCRdb table keeps only in-frame clones and is missing some. There are around 130,000 clones in the sample; approximately 82% occur only once, and 8.5% to 10% lies in the top ten. Sequenced input: peripheral blood. These receptors were taken from a middle-aged man with active or convalescent COVID-19.

The CDR3 DNA reads TGTGCCAGCAGCCGCGGGGCGGGGGGCCAAGAGACCCAGTACTTC. Translation: CASSRGAGGQETQYF. V usage is TRBV9 and J usage is TRBJ2-5, with 8 positions matching TRBD2. Germline CDR1 and CDR2: SGDLS and YYNGEE. The CDR3 covers 15 residues. The trim removed 4 bases at V and 1 base at J, leaving 6 bases unmatched.

The rearrangement uses TRBV6-2 or TRBV6-3 and TRBJ2-2; 9 bases align to TRBD2. CDR3 length: 17 residues. V was clipped by 4 bases and J by 5 bases; unmatched bases: 11. The germline V gene encodes CDR1 MNHEY and CDR2 SVGEGT. CDR3 protein: CASSWVGGGARTGELFF. CDR3 DNA: TGTGCCAGCAGTTGGGTAGGCGGGGGGGCCCGTACCGGGGAGCTGTTTTTT.

CDR3 loop: CASRTEPGQGTDTQYF. The CDR3 DNA is TGTGCCAGCAGAACCGAGCCGGGACAGGGGACAGATACGCAGTATTTT. V and J are TRBV6-4 and TRBJ2-3; 10 bases align to TRBD1. Germline CDR1 is MRHNA and CDR2 is SNTAGT. Trimming cost V 6 bases and J 3 bases; bases outside gene matches: 9. The CDR3 is made up of 16 amino acids.

The genes are TRBV5-4 and TRBJ2-5, with no clear D. Germline V gene sequence: CDR1 SGHNT, CDR2 YYREEE (reference sequence). The CDR3 runs 13 residues. The germline V and J ends were trimmed by 2 bases and 2 bases, with 7 bases remaining between them. The CDR3 protein is CASSFWSQETQYF. The CDR3 nucleotides read TGTGCCAGCAGCTTTTGGAGTCAAGAGACCCAGTACTTC.

J is TRBJ1-2 and V is TRBV2; perhaps TRBD1 as D (5 bases). Deletions cut 0 bases from V and 6 bases from J, with 11 bases between. Germline values: CDR1 SNHLY, CDR2 FYNNEI. The CDR3 runs 14 residues. The CDR3 DNA reads TGTGCCAGCAGTGAAGCTGAGACAGCTAATGGCTACACCTTC. It encodes CASSEAETANGYTF.

The rearrangement joins TRBV7-2 to TRBJ1-2, with D hard to call. The germline V gene has CDR1 SGHTA and CDR2 FQGNSA. The CDR3 totals 11 residues. The ends were cut back, 5 bases at V and 7 bases at J, with 8 bases in the middle. The CDR3, as DNA: TGTGCCAGCAGCCCGAGCGGTGGCTACACCTTC. It is translated as CASSPSGGYTF.

This sequence joins TRBV20-1 and TRBJ2-1; 9 positions match TRBD2. This CDR3 has 11 amino acids. Trimming took 7 bases from V and 8 from J; bases not matched to a gene: 3. Per germline, CDR1 DFQATT and CDR2 SNEGSKA (reference sequence). CDR3 residues: CSGGGVDEQFF. The CDR3 DNA is TGCAGTGGCGGGGGGGTGGATGAGCAGTTCTTC.

The V gene is TRBV18, the J gene TRBJ2-7; D might be TRBD2 (5 bases). CDR3 length: 14 residues. V was clipped by 3 bases and J by 2 bases, with 11 bases between them. Germline lookup yields CDR1 KGHSH and CDR2 LQKENI. CDR3 sequence reads: CASSPVTEAYEQYF. The DNA of the CDR3 is TGTGCCAGCTCACCGGTGACGGAGGCCTACGAGCAGTACTTC. The whole variable domain, filled in from reference TRBV18 and TRBJ2-7, reads NAGVMQNPRHLVRRRGQEARLRCSPMKGHSHVYWYRQLPEEGLKFMVYLQKENIIDESGMPKERFSAEFPKEGPSILRIQQVVRGDSAAYFCASSPVTEAYEQYFGPGTRLTVT.

This chain connects TRBV6-5 to TRBJ2-7; 7 bases are shared with TRBD1. This CDR3 is 14 amino acids long. V gave up 6 bases and J gave up 2 bases; unmatched junction bases: 7. CDR1 is MNHEY, CDR2 SVGAGI, per germline. The CDR3 DNA follows: TGTGCCAGCAGATCGGACAGGATTGCCTACGAGCAGTACTTC. Protein: CASRSDRIAYEQYF.

This clone was detected a few times. The V gene is TRBV19, the J gene TRBJ2-3, with TRBD1 as a possible D gene (6 bases). Germline lookup yields CDR1 LNHDA and CDR2 SQIVND (reference sequence). Trimming shortened V by 4 bases and J by 1 base, and 6 bases separated the two germline ends. CDR3 length: 13 residues. CDR3 in amino acids: CASSNRGTDTQYF. In nucleotides, the CDR3 is TGTGCCAGTAGTAACAGGGGCACAGATACGCAGTATTTT.

The V and J genes are TRBV6-5 and TRBJ1-4; 9 bases align to TRBD1. The CDR3 extends over 15 amino acids. Germline V gene sequence: CDR1 MNHEY, CDR2 SVGAGI. The J segment lost 7 bases and the V segment lost 2 bases, leaving 5 bases of the junction unmatched. CDR3 DNA: TGTGCCAGCAGTTACGAGGGGACAGGGTTTGAAAAACTGTTTTTT. The encoded protein is CASSYEGTGFEKLFF.

This chain links TRBV11-2 with TRBJ2-2; 8 nucleotides match TRBD2. Germline V gene data show CDR1 as SGHAT and CDR2 as FQNNGV. V shed 5 bases and J 6 bases; nucleotides not matched to a gene: 11. The CDR3 sequence is 16 residues long. Here the CDR3 DNA reads TGTGCCAGCAGCACACGCCGGGGGGGCTTTCCCGGGGAGCTGTTTTTT. This codes for CASSTRRGGFPGELFF.

The V call is TRBV6-2 or TRBV6-3, the J call TRBJ2-1; possibly TRBD1 for D (6 bases). The CDR3 is made up of 15 amino acids. The germline gives CDR1 MNHEY, CDR2 SVGEGT. Trimming took 0 bases from V and 0 from J, leaving 6 bases between them. This chain's CDR3 is CASSYSQGSYNEQFF. The CDR3 nucleotides read TGTGCCAGCAGTTACTCACAGGGCTCCTACAATGAGCAGTTCTTC.

CDR3 residues: CAISEEGADSPLHF. The CDR3 coding sequence is TGTGCCATCAGTGAGGAGGGGGCAGATTCACCCCTCCACTTT. V usage is TRBV10-3 and J usage is TRBJ1-6, with 7 nucleotides matching TRBD1. The CDR3 is 14 residues long. CDR1 and CDR2 (germline): ENHRY, SYGVKD. V gave up 2 bases and J gave up 8 bases; unmatched junction bases: 3.

The rearrangement links TRBV4-3 to TRBJ1-3, with 7 positions matching TRBD1. V lost 4 bases, J lost 0 bases, and 15 bases stayed unmatched. The V gene's germline CDR1 is LGHNA and CDR2 YSLEER. This CDR3 comprises 19 residues. The CDR3 nucleotides are TGCGCCAGCAGCCCTGGACAGGCTGCCCAAGCTCTCTCTGGAAACACCATATATTTT. Translating gives CASSPGQAAQALSGNTIYF.

The genes are TRBV10-3 and TRBJ2-7; tentative D call: TRBD2 (6 bases). This CDR3 comprises 12 residues. The V gene's germline CDR1 is ENHRY and CDR2 SYGVKD. The CDR3 region is CACGALSYEQYF. The CDR3 DNA follows: TGTGCGTGCGGGGCACTCTCCTACGAGCAGTACTTC.

CDR3 sequence (DNA): TGTGCCAGTAGTGGCCCCGACAGGGGCCATAGCAATCAGCCCCAGCATTTT. Amino acids: CASSGPDRGHSNQPQHF. The chain recombines TRBV19 with TRBJ1-5; 8 nucleotides align to TRBD1. CDR1 and CDR2 (germline): LNHDA, SQIVND (reference sequence). V was pared by 5 bases and J by 0 bases, with 9 bases of the junction left unmatched. The CDR3 is made up of 17 amino acids.